This T cell receptor (beta chain) was sequenced in a study of T cell responses to AZD1222 COVID-19 vaccine. After removal of 6 bases from V and 7 bases from J, the junction contained 8 bases not matched to a gene. Germline loops: CDR1 MNHEY, CDR2 SVGAGI. There are 15 residues in the CDR3. Concerning this clone: Antigen unknown.

The protocol was immunoSEQ multiplex PCR, while the TCRdb copy is restricted to in-frame clones and leaves out a portion. Among roughly 100,000 clones listed, about four fifths were seen once. Study-level findings and limits: Sampling that yielded the repertoires occurred only after the peak T cell response. With two AZD1222 doses given, Spike-specific TCR breadth and depth both rose. Clonal diversity was possibly underestimated; the donors were predominantly white British and more often female.

Sample: peripheral blood, taken 28 days after the second AZD1222 dose. This sequence originates from an adult who received the AZD1222 COVID-19 vaccine. V usage is TRBV6-5 and J usage is TRBJ2-2; 10 bases agree with TRBD1. The CDR3, as DNA: TGTGCCAGCAGGCCGACAGGGGGCGCAGTCGGGGAGCTGTTTTTT. Amino acid sequence: CASRPTGGAVGELFF.